The clone carrying this T cell receptor (beta chain) was detected only a few times. The antigen is not known. The CDR3 extends over 14 amino acids. The V end was cut by 6 bases, the J end by 3 bases, with 14 bases between. The germline V gene encodes CDR1 MNHEY and CDR2 SVGAGI. Data came from immunoSEQ multiplex PCR; TCRdb stores just in-frame clones and leaves some out. There are around 400,000 clones in the sample; more than 80% occur only once, and 0.65% to 0.95% lies in the top ten. This entry belongs to a study of cytomegalovirus exposure and HLA in healthy donors. Background on the study: The same platform as the roughly 670 first-cohort repertoires was used for the 90 to 150 validation repertoires, a later analysis reported.

Study-wide findings and caveats: The authors enumerated 180 or so TCR beta chains as linked to cytomegalovirus.

This sequence was found in a woman under 30 in good health and CMV-seronegative. V usage is TRBV6-5 and J usage is TRBJ1-2; the D is unclear. Sequenced: PBMCs. This CDR3 reads CASRMGAGYYGYTF. The CDR3 DNA follows: TGTGCCAGCAGGATGGGTGCGGGGTACTATGGCTACACCTTC.